This T cell receptor beta chain was identified in a study of T-cell reconstitution after alpha-beta-depleted transplantation in children. This clonotype was detected only a few times. A TCRbeta library incorporating unique molecular identifiers was prepared. A single record per CDR3 protein comes from TCRdb applying MiXCR to the PCR reads. Among about 340,000 distinct CDR3 sequences listed, 10% were seen once. The material was PBMCs from the stem cell graft donor, obtained from the stem cell graft. The source is a human donor who donated a stem cell graft to a child with acute lymphoblastic leukemia.

For the CDR3, the DNA is TGCAGCGTTGTGAGGGGGCCTAATGAGCAGTTCTTC. Translation gives CSVVRGPNEQFF. This sequence joins TRBV29-1 and TRBJ2-1; 7 bases map to TRBD1. This CDR3 contains 12 residues. Germline CDR1 SQVTM, CDR2 ANQGSEA. Unmatched junction bases numbered 4, after V lost 4 bases and J lost 7 bases.